Sequencing of this T cell receptor (beta chain) was carried out in a study of a mutant IDH1 vaccine in newly diagnosed glioma. At the level of the study: Earlier treatment was radiotherapy, temozolomide, or both, with most getting both. It was at week 35 that visit V12 occurred, and at week 47 that visit V13 did.

CDR3 size: 13 residues. From germline, CDR1 is MNHEY and CDR2 SVGAGI. V lost 2 bases, J lost 7 bases, and 2 bases stayed unmatched. Some clones are missing from TCRdb's copy, which holds only in-frame ones; the method was immunoSEQ multiplex PCR. Altogether 45,000 to 55,000 clones are present, 75% to 85% being singletons, with the ten largest covering 9.5% to 15%. The study, taken as a whole, reports: Overall, approximately 93% of patients had vaccine-induced immune responses.

Noted time point: week 35, safety follow-up. Every single dose of the vaccine, 300 ug of mutant IDH1 20-mer peptide, came with topical imiquimod. Each tumor in the donors was a new WHO grade 3 or 4 astrocytoma, IDH1-mutant and ATRX-lost. Notes on this clone: Its matching antigen is unknown.

The TCR was taken from a man in his forties with glioma. Sample: PBMCs, taken from a glioma patient whose treatment included an IDH1 peptide vaccine. The V call is TRBV6-5, the J call TRBJ2-4; 7 nucleotides align to TRBD2. Here the CDR3 reads CASSYSGDNIQYF. In nucleotides, the CDR3 is TGTGCCAGCAGTTACAGCGGGGATAACATTCAGTACTTC.